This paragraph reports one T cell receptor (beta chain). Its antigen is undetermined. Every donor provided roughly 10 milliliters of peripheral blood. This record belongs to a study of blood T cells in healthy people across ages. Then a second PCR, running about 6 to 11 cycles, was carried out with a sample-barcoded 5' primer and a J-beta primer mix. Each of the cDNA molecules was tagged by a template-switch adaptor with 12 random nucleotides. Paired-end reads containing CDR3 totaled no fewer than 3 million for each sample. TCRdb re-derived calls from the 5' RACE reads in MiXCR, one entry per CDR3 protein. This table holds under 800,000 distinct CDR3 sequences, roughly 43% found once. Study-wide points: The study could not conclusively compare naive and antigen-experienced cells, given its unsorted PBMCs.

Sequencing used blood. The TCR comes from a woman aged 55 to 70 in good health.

In DNA form, the CDR3 reads TGCAGTGCTAGAGTCATGGTCCACGAGCAGTACTTC. It is translated as CSARVMVHEQYF. The chain combines TRBV20-1 with TRBJ2-7; no clear D gene. Per germline, CDR1 DFQATT and CDR2 SNEGSKA (reference sequence). V lost 1 base to trimming and J lost 5 bases, with 9 bases between them. CDR3 length: 12 amino acids.